The TCR beta chain under discussion was sequenced for a study of breast tumors, draining lymph nodes, adjacent tissues. Samples came from axillary lymph nodes draining the breast cancer. Only a few counts were recorded for this clonotype. Its target is not known. Study results and caveats: Luminal-like breast cancer showed significantly higher tumor–nontumor repertoire similarity than basal-like. The data were judged consistent with most tumor T cells coming from lymph node and expanding in tumor. Tumor TCR diversity was below lymph nodes but above nontumor tissue.

The germline CDR1 and CDR2 sequences are LGHDT and YNNKEL (reference sequence). The CDR3 covers 14 residues. J was trimmed by 7 bases and V by 2 bases; bases with no gene match: 8. TCRdb used MiXCR to reprocess the multiplex PCR reads, holding one entry per CDR3 protein. The data hold fewer than 85,000 distinct CDR3 sequences, with around 20% observed a single time. This chain uses TRBV3-1 with TRBJ2-7; 7 bases are shared with TRBD1. Sequencing was carried out using axillary lymph node tissue. The sequence was collected from a female donor with breast cancer. Some clones in this sample may be carry-over from other donors' samples. The CDR3 region is CASSQYTGAGEQYF. In nucleotides, the CDR3 is TGTGCCAGCAGCCAATATACAGGGGCTGGGGAGCAGTACTTC.